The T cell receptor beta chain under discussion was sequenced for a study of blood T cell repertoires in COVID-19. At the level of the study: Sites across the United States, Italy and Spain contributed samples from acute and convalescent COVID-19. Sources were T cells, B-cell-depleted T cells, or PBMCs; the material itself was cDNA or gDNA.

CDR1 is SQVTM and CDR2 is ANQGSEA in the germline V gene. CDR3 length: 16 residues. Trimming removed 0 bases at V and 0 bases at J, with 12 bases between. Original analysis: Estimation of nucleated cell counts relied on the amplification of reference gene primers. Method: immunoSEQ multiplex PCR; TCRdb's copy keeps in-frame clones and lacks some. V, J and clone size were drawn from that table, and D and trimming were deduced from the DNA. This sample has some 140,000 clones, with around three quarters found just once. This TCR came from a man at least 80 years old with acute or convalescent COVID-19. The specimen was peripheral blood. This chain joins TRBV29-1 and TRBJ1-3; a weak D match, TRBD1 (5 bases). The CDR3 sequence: CSVEDETALSGNTIYF. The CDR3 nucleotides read TGCAGCGTTGAAGATGAGACAGCACTCTCTGGAAACACCATATATTTT. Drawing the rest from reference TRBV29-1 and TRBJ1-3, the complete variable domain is SAVISQKPSRDICQRGTSLTIQCQVDSQVTMMFWYRQQPGQSLTLIATANQGSEATYESGFVIDKFPISRPNLTFSTLTVSNMSPEDSSIYLCSVEDETALSGNTIYFGEGSWLTVV.